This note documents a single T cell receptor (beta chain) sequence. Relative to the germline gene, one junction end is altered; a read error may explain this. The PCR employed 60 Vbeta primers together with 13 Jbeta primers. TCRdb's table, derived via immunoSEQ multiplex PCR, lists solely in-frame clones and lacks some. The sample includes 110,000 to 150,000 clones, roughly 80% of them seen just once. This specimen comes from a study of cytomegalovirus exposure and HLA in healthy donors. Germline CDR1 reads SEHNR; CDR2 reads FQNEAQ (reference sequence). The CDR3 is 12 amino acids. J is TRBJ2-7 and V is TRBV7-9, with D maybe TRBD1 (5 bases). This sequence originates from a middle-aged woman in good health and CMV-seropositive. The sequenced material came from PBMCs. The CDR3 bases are TGTTCCAGCAGCTTTGGGGCCAGGGAGCAGTACTTC. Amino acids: CSSSFGAREQYF. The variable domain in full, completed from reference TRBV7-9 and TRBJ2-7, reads DTGVSQNPRHKITKRGQNVTFRCDPISEHNRLYWYRQTLGQGPEFLTYFQNEAQLEKSRLLSDRFSAERPKGSFSTLEIQRTEQGDSAMYLCSSSFGAREQYFGPGTRLTVT.